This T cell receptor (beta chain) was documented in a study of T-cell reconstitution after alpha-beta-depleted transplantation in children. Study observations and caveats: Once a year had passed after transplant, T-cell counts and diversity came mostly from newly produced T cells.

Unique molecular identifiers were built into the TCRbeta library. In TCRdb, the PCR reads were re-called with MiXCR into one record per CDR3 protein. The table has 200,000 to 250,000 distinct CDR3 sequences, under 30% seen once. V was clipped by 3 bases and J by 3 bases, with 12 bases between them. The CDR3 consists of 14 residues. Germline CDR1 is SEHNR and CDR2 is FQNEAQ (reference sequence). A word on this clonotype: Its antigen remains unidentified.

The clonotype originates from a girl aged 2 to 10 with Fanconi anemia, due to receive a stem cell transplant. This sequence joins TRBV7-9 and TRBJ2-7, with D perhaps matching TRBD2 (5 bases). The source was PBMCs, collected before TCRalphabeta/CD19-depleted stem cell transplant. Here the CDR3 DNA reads TGTGCCAGCAGCTTCCCCGGACTCTTCTACGAGCAGTACTTC. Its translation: CASSFPGLFYEQYF. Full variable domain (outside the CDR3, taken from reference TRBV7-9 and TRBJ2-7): DTGVSQNPRHKITKRGQNVTFRCDPISEHNRLYWYRQTLGQGPEFLTYFQNEAQLEKSRLLSDRFSAERPKGSFSTLEIQRTEQGDSAMYLCASSFPGLFYEQYFGPGTRLTVT.